Below are 18 T cell receptor beta chains sequenced from a single sample in a study of T cell repertoires in cytomegalovirus infection. Their antigen targets remain unknown. TCRdb redid the calling of the reads with MiXCR, one entry per CDR3 protein. The repertoire consists of approximately 470,000 distinct CDR3 sequences, with approximately 40% occurring once and the leading ten covering roughly two fifths. Sequenced here: cultured PBMCs, sampled from culture after CMV antigen stimulation. All receptors come from a human donor in good health (CMV status not recorded). Some clones in this sample may be carry-over from other donors' samples.

This clonotype was observed a few times. This chain links TRBV6-2 or TRBV6-3 with TRBJ2-2; D not certain. Germline V CDR1 and CDR2: MNHEY, SVGEGT. The CDR3 is 15 amino acids. Between the trimmed V and J ends, which lost 1 base and 0 bases, there was a span of 6 bases. The CDR3 nucleotides are TGTGCCAGCAGTTACTGGGGTACGAACACCGGGGAGCTGTTTTTT. It codes for CASSYWGTNTGELFF.

The chain links TRBV11-2 to TRBJ1-3, with 10 positions matching TRBD1. This CDR3 region has 17 residues. Germline-derived CDR1 and CDR2 are SGHAT and FQNNGV. The J segment lost 1 base and the V segment lost 2 bases, leaving 5 bases of the junction unmatched. The CDR3 nucleotides are TGTGCCAGCAGCTTAATGAGACAGGGGGCATCTGGAAACACCATATATTTT. Translating gives CASSLMRQGASGNTIYF.

The CDR3 DNA reads TGTGCCAGCAGTCCGCCGACAGGGGGCGCGGACATTCAGTACTTC. This encodes CASSPPTGGADIQYF. This chain joins TRBV12-3 or TRBV12-4 and TRBJ2-4; 10 bases map to TRBD1. The ends lost 5 bases at V and 8 bases at J; junction bases unmatched: 9. This CDR3 is built from 15 residues.

The CDR3 region has the DNA TGTGCCAGCAGCCAGGAATCGACGGGCTCCTACGAGCAGTACTTC. Translation gives CASSQESTGSYEQYF. V is TRBV6-5 and J is TRBJ2-7; D is undetermined. Trimming cost V 6 bases and J 0 bases, with 15 bases left between them. CDR1 and CDR2 (germline): MNHEY, SVGAGI. The CDR3 spans 15 residues.

The chain is built from TRBV4-3 and TRBJ1-2, with D uncertain. Per the germline V gene, CDR1 is LGHNA and CDR2 is YSLEER. There are 15 residues in the CDR3. Trimming stripped 1 base from V and 4 bases from J, with 13 bases between. This chain's CDR3 is CASSQGSGKGYGYTF. The DNA of the CDR3 is TGCGCCAGCAGCCAAGGGTCGGGGAAGGGCTATGGCTACACCTTC.

This clonotype was counted a few times. This sequence joins TRBV11-2 and TRBJ2-1, with a possible D match to TRBD2 (6 bases). Trimming took off 2 bases at V and 7 bases at J, with 18 bases between the two ends. The CDR3 runs to 16 residues. Per germline, CDR1 SGHAT and CDR2 FQNNGV. This CDR3 reads CASSLKGPFGGNEQFF. The CDR3 nucleotides are TGTGCCAGCAGCTTAAAAGGGCCCTTCGGGGGTAATGAGCAGTTCTTC.

J is TRBJ2-5 and V is TRBV5-5, with 8 bases fitting TRBD2. The J segment lost 0 bases and the V segment lost 3 bases, leaving 7 bases of the junction unmatched. Germline CDR1 is SGHKS and CDR2 is YYEKEE (reference sequence). There are 16 residues in the CDR3. The CDR3: CASSSRLAWYQETQYF. In nucleotides, the CDR3 is TGTGCCAGCAGCTCTCGACTAGCGTGGTACCAAGAGACCCAGTACTTC.

This rearrangement joins TRBV4-1 to TRBJ2-5, with D unclear. From germline, CDR1 is MGHRA and CDR2 YSYEKL. Trimming removed 1 base at V and 3 bases at J, with 12 bases between. This CDR3 has 15 residues. The CDR3 sequence: CASSQVSDGKETQYF. As DNA, the CDR3 is TGCGCCAGCAGCCAAGTAAGCGACGGCAAAGAGACCCAGTACTTC.

This clonotype has more than one count but fewer than ten. The V call is TRBV10-3, the J call TRBJ2-3, with 7 positions matching TRBD2. Germline-derived CDR1 and CDR2 are ENHRY and SYGVKD. This CDR3 is 14 amino acids long. The J segment lost 6 bases and the V segment lost 8 bases, leaving 11 bases of the junction unmatched. The chain's CDR3 is CAIGAAGAADTQYF. The CDR3 bases are TGTGCCATCGGGGCGGCGGGAGCCGCGGATACGCAGTATTTT.

The CDR3 sequence is CASSAGRRSPGGYTF. CDR3 in DNA: TGTGCCAGCAGTGCCGGGCGACGGTCCCCCGGGGGCTACACCTTC. V and J are TRBV6-4 and TRBJ1-2; D uncertain. CDR1 and CDR2 from the germline V gene are MRHNA and SNTAGT. The CDR3 totals 15 residues. With 4 bases removed from V and 8 bases from J, the gap between germline ends came to 20 bases.

The chain links TRBV7-8 to TRBJ1-1; D unclear. V lost 5 bases and J 3 bases, leaving 7 bases between the germline ends. From germline, CDR1 is SGHVS and CDR2 FQNEAQ. The CDR3 sequence is 12 residues long. The DNA of the CDR3 is TGTGCCAGCAGCAGTTACGACACTGAAGCTTTCTTT. Protein: CASSSYDTEAFF.

The chain is built from TRBV19 and TRBJ1-3; a possible D gene is TRBD1 (5 bases). The V gene's germline CDR1 is LNHDA and CDR2 SQIVND (reference sequence). This CDR3 contains 15 residues. Trimming took 2 bases from V and 1 from J, leaving 9 bases between them. This CDR3 reads CASSIIGGSGNTIYF. In DNA, the CDR3 is TGTGCCAGTAGTATAATCGGGGGATCTGGAAACACCATATATTTT.

The chain uses TRBV4-1 and TRBJ2-1; TRBD2 might be the D (6 bases). The ends were cut back, 3 bases at V and 12 bases at J, with 18 bases in the middle. CDR3 length: 14 residues. The germline V gene has CDR1 MGHRA and CDR2 YSYEKL. The CDR3 DNA is TGCGCCAGCAGCCACCCGGGACTTAAGGATGGGCAGTTCTTC. Protein: CASSHPGLKDGQFF.

This clonotype was counted only a few times. The chain is built from TRBV12-3 or TRBV12-4 and TRBJ2-5; TRBD2 matches 7 bases. Trimming removed 7 bases from V and 5 bases from J; junction bases left unmatched: 16. This CDR3 is built from 16 residues. Here the CDR3 reads CASTTSADYMGETQYF. The CDR3 DNA reads TGTGCCAGCACCACTAGCGCGGACTACATGGGGGAGACCCAGTACTTC.

V and J are TRBV19 and TRBJ2-7; D is possibly TRBD1 (6 bases). Germline-derived CDR1 and CDR2 are LNHDA and SQIVND (reference sequence). V dropped 4 bases and J dropped 5 bases, with 12 bases sitting between them. The CDR3 has 13 residues. The CDR3 nucleotides are TGTGCCAGTAGTAGCAACAGGGTCCACGAGCAGTACTTC. Protein product: CASSSNRVHEQYF.

The rearrangement links TRBV20-1 to TRBJ2-2; D ambiguous. The CDR3 runs to 15 residues. Germline CDR1 DFQATT, CDR2 SNEGSKA (reference sequence). V lost 6 bases to trimming and J lost 3 bases, with 17 bases between them. The CDR3 region has the DNA TGCAGTGCGCCAAAGGGTCTACTCTACACCGGGGAGCTGTTTTTT. As protein: CSAPKGLLYTGELFF.

The chain carries TRBV7-9 and TRBJ2-5; perhaps TRBD2 as D (6 bases). Germline CDR1 is SEHNR and CDR2 is FQNEAQ (reference sequence). CDR3 length: 17 amino acids. With 5 bases removed from V and 2 bases from J, the gap between germline ends came to 21 bases. The CDR3 protein is CASSPPTGGTDQETQYF. In DNA form, the CDR3 reads TGTGCCAGCAGCCCTCCGACGGGCGGGACCGATCAAGAGACCCAGTACTTC.

There are many counts of this clonotype. The chain recombines TRBV7-2 with TRBJ2-7; D unresolved. This CDR3 has 13 residues. Germline CDR1 is SGHTA and CDR2 is FQGNSA. V was clipped by 0 bases and J by 3 bases, with 6 bases between them. The CDR3 protein is CASSLAGLYEQYF. CDR3 DNA: TGTGCCAGCAGCTTAGCGGGTCTCTACGAGCAGTACTTC.